This T cell receptor (beta chain) stems from a study of regulatory T cells in long-lasting Graves disease. This clonotype was recorded at least ten times. The sample's time point: newly diagnosed GD, antithyroid drugs for less than 3 months. RNA extracted from PBMCs served as the sequencing template. TCR beta libraries were built with iRepertoire HTBI primers and Arm-PCR of CDR3 regions. TCRdb independently ran MiXCR on the multiplex PCR reads; one entry per CDR3 protein. The table has about 210,000 distinct CDR3 sequences, approximately 18% seen once; the top ten hold about 12%. This sample also appeared in a second study, on T cells in Graves' hyperthyroidism and ophthalmopathy.

Sequenced material: peripheral blood mononuclear cells (PBMCs), taken at new diagnosis, from a patient treated with antithyroid drugs. This TCR was recovered from a woman aged 30 to 39 with Graves disease.

CDR3 nucleotides: TGTGCCAGCAGGACCACGGGAGCCCGGACAGGGATTAACTATGGCTACACCTTC. Amino acids: CASRTTGARTGINYGYTF. The genes are TRBV28 and TRBJ1-2; the match to TRBD1 covers 8 bases. CDR1 is MDHEN, CDR2 SYDVKM, per germline. CDR3 length: 18 amino acids. V lost 6 bases and J lost 1; bases outside the gene matches: 16.